The 10 T cell receptor beta chains in this list originate from one sample, sequenced in a study of shared clonotypes between healthy human individuals. The data were produced by immunoSEQ multiplex PCR, yet TCRdb's version contains in-frame clones alone and is incomplete. The sample includes about 480,000 clones, roughly 85% seen only once; the top ten take 9.5% to 15%. The specimen sequenced was PBMCs. The receptors were gathered from a middle-aged woman in good health. Some clones in this sample may be carry-over from other donors' samples.

The rearrangement links TRBV7-9 to TRBJ2-1, with 7 nucleotides matching TRBD2. Unmatched junction bases numbered 2, after V lost 6 bases and J lost 6 bases. This CDR3 region has 12 residues. Germline lookup yields CDR1 SEHNR and CDR2 FQNEAQ (reference sequence). This CDR3 reads CASSRGVNEQFF. CDR3 DNA sequence: TGTGCCAGCAGTCGGGGGGTCAATGAGCAGTTCTTC.

The chain recombines TRBV7-2 with TRBJ2-1; possible D gene TRBD1, 5 bases. There are 16 residues in the CDR3. The germline CDR1 and CDR2 sequences are SGHTA and FQGNSA. The V end lost 5 bases, the J end lost 2 bases, and 16 bases lay between the germline ends. CDR3 in amino acids: CASSNRQKATYNEQFF. DNA for the CDR3: TGTGCCAGCAGCAACCGACAGAAAGCCACCTACAATGAGCAGTTCTTC.

This clone came up once. The chain combines TRBV28 with TRBJ1-4, with D possibly being TRBD1 (6 bases). CDR3 length: 13 amino acids. Deletions cut 2 bases from V and 7 bases from J, with 8 bases between. Germline CDR1 reads MDHEN; CDR2 reads SYDVKM. The chain's CDR3 is CASSLGTFEKLFF. The CDR3 region has the DNA TGTGCCAGCAGTTTAGGGACATTTGAAAAACTGTTTTTT.

The V and J genes are TRBV6-7 and TRBJ1-1; D not certain. TRBV6-7 is reported as an ORF; its role is uncertain. This CDR3 comprises 14 residues. Deletions cut 9 bases from V and 2 bases from J, with 16 bases between. In nucleotides, the CDR3 is TGTGCCAGACAACTTCCTGGACTTAACACTGAAGCTTTCTTT. Translation gives CARQLPGLNTEAFF.

V usage is TRBV19 and J usage is TRBJ2-5; D gene uncertain. The CDR3 consists of 10 residues. Germline loops: CDR1 LNHDA, CDR2 SQIVND (reference sequence). The V and J ends lost 8 bases and 3 bases respectively, with 4 bases between them. CDR3 DNA sequence: TGTGCCAGTGGTGAAGAGACCCAGTACTTC. As protein: CASGEETQYF.

Only a few counts were recorded for this clone. CDR3 nucleotides: TGTGCTTCACAGGGGAAATCTGGAAACACCATATATTTT. This gives the protein CASQGKSGNTIYF. This rearrangement joins TRBV30 to TRBJ1-3; 7 nucleotides line up with TRBD1. The CDR3 totals 13 residues. From germline, CDR1 is GTSNPN and CDR2 SVGIG (reference sequence).

The genes are TRBV6-1 and TRBJ2-1, with D maybe TRBD1 (6 bases). Germline CDR1 MNHNS, CDR2 SASEGT. V lost 3 bases to trimming and J lost 0 bases, with 15 bases between them. The CDR3 is 17 amino acids. CDR3 DNA sequence: TGTGCCAGCAGTGATATGGGGGACATAAGCTCCTACAATGAGCAGTTCTTC. Protein sequence: CASSDMGDISSYNEQFF.

The rearrangement uses TRBV5-4 and TRBJ2-1; tentative D call: TRBD2 (6 bases). The germline V gene encodes CDR1 SGHNT and CDR2 YYREEE (reference sequence). V shed 0 bases and J shed 10 bases, with 20 bases lying between them. This CDR3 spans 16 amino acids. CDR3 amino acids: CASSLGGGLWSDEQFF. The CDR3 nucleotides read TGTGCCAGCAGCTTGGGTGGGGGGTTATGGAGCGACGAGCAGTTCTTC.

The CDR3 loop reads CASSLISASGSGDEQFF. DNA for the CDR3: TGTGCCAGCAGCTTAATTTCGGCTAGCGGGAGTGGGGATGAGCAGTTCTTC. This sequence joins TRBV7-9 and TRBJ2-1; 10 nucleotides line up with TRBD2. The CDR3 spans 17 residues. V shed 2 bases and J 8 bases; nucleotides not matched to a gene: 12. Germline V gives CDR1 SEHNR, CDR2 FQNEAQ (reference sequence).

The V gene is TRBV5-1, the J gene TRBJ2-2, with 10 bases fitting TRBD2. Germline lookup yields CDR1 SGHRS and CDR2 YFSETQ. The ends lost 0 bases at V and 4 bases at J; junction bases unmatched: 9. The CDR3 loop spans 18 amino acids. The CDR3 region is CASSLVAGGRWGTGELFF. As DNA, the CDR3 is TGCGCCAGCAGCTTGGTAGCGGGAGGACGGTGGGGCACCGGGGAGCTGTTTTTT.